This is a list of T cell receptor beta chains from one sample in a study of regulatory T cells in long-lasting Graves disease. TCRdb ran MiXCR on the multiplex PCR reads and lists one entry per CDR3 protein. The sample holds fewer than 500,000 distinct CDR3 sequences, around 15% seen once. These records were also assigned to another study, of T cells in Graves' hyperthyroidism and ophthalmopathy.

The source was peripheral blood mononuclear cells (PBMCs), collected at new diagnosis, from a patient treated with antithyroid drugs. These receptors all stem from a man aged 40-49 years with Graves disease. CDR3s include the opening cysteine and the closing phenylalanine or tryptophan. A D gene is named only where the DNA matches it firmly. Clone size is given for some rows only: seen once, a few or many times, or a class if the clone is expanded.

>many|TRBJ2-1|.|TRBV11-3
TGTGCCAGCAGCTTTAGGGAGGGGGTTGAGCAGTTCTTC
CASSFREGVEQFF
>many|TRBJ1-2|TRBD1|TRBV27
TGTGCCAGCAGGGGGACAGGGGGTAATGGCTACACCTTC
CASRGTGGNGYTF
>.|TRBJ2-1|TRBD2|TRBV24-1
TGTGCCACCAGTGATCCCCGGAGGACTAGCGGTCCTGACGAGCAGTTCTTC
CATSDPRRTSGPDEQFF
>many|TRBJ2-1|.|TRBV3-1
TGTGCCAGCAGCTCTATTCATGGGGGCGCGCTCAGTGAGCAGTTCTTC
CASSSIHGGALSEQFF
>.|TRBJ2-1|TRBD2|TRBV6-1
TGTGCCAGCAGCCAGGGACTAGCGAAGAACAATGAGCAGTTCTTC
CASSQGLAKNNEQFF
>many|TRBJ2-5|TRBD1|TRBV27
TGTGCCAGCAGAATTGGGAAAGGGGGCTTAGAGACCCAGTACTTC
CASRIGKGGLETQYF
>.|TRBJ1-4|TRBD1|TRBV11-2
TGTGCCAGCAGCTTCCCGTATACAGGGGGCAAAATTGCAACTAATGAAAAACTGTTTTTT
CASSFPYTGGKIATNEKLFF
>many|TRBJ2-7|TRBD1|TRBV20-1
TGCAGCCTGACAGGGGGCCTCTACGAGCAGTACTTC
CSLTGGLYEQYF
>.|TRBJ2-7|TRBD2|TRBV20-1
TGCAGTGCTGGCCTTGGAGCGGGAGCCCCCTTCCAGTACTTC
CSAGLGAGAPFQYF
>few|TRBJ2-2|TRBD2|TRBV10-3
TGTGCCATCAGGGAAGCGGGAGGCGACACCGGGGAGCTGTTTTTT
CAIREAGGDTGELFF
>.|TRBJ1-6|.|TRBV6-1
TGTGCCTCACGGATAGGGGATTCACCCCTCCACTTT
CASRIGDSPLHF
>.|TRBJ2-2|TRBD2|TRBV11-2
TGTGCCAGCAGCCCAGCGGGAACCACCGGGGAGCTGTTTTTT
CASSPAGTTGELFF
>many|TRBJ2-2|TRBD2|TRBV27
TGTGCCAGCAGCACCCAAAAACTAGCGGGGAACACCGGGGAGCTGTTTTTT
CASSTQKLAGNTGELFF